One and the same sample provided the 9 T cell receptor beta chains below, sequenced in a study of technical replicates of blood from a few donors (dated by TCRdb to 2015 to 2018). Library preparation was by the immunoSEQ multiplex PCR assay. Not all clones reach the TCRdb copy of this immuneACCESS table, which keeps in-frame sequences only. Checked studies attribute under half of the gap to unresolved V genes and leave the rest unexplained. This sample lists fewer than 80,000 clones; roughly 86% were detected once. The ten largest clones take up 4% to 5.5% of the sample. The sequenced sample was PBMCs. These receptors were obtained from a human donor in good health. Some clones in this sample may be carry-over from other donors' samples.

The V call is TRBV2, the J call TRBJ1-2, with 10 bases matching TRBD1. The CDR3 is 15 residues long. Per the germline V gene, CDR1 is SNHLY and CDR2 is FYNNEI. The V and J ends lost 4 bases and 5 bases, in that order; junction bases with no gene match: 7. The CDR3 sequence: CASSGGTGATYGYTF. CDR3 in DNA: TGTGCCAGCAGTGGCGGGACAGGGGCAACATATGGCTACACCTTC.

The CDR3: CAWSVGDRDVTEAFF. DNA of the CDR3: TGTGCCTGGAGTGTAGGGGACAGGGATGTAACTGAAGCTTTCTTT. The chain carries TRBV30 and TRBJ1-1, with 9 bases that match TRBD1. This CDR3 is built from 15 residues. Germline V gene data show CDR1 as GTSNPN and CDR2 as SVGIG (reference sequence). V trimming: 0 bases; J trimming: 5 bases; junction bases outside the gene matches: 7.

The chain is built from TRBV27 and TRBJ2-2; D gene uncertain. The germline gives CDR1 MNHEY, CDR2 SMNVEV (reference sequence). Trimming left V 2 bases short and J 3 bases short, with 7 bases between. The CDR3 has 14 amino acids. CDR3 residues: CASSLVSYTGELFF. The DNA of the CDR3 is TGTGCCAGCAGTTTAGTCAGTTACACCGGGGAGCTGTTTTTT.

This clone was observed once. V is TRBV30 and J is TRBJ1-4; no reliable D call. CDR1 and CDR2 from the germline V gene are GTSNPN and SVGIG (reference sequence). The V end lost 4 bases, the J end lost 4 bases, and 7 bases lay between the germline ends. This CDR3 region has 12 residues. For the CDR3, the DNA is TGTGCCTGGACACGGGATAATGAAAAACTGTTTTTT. Its translation is CAWTRDNEKLFF.

The rearrangement joins TRBV6-5 to TRBJ2-7; D uncertain. Looked up from germline, CDR1 is MNHEY and CDR2 is SVGAGI. Trimming took 5 bases from V and 2 from J, leaving 7 bases between them. This CDR3 comprises 12 residues. CDR3 in amino acids: CASSPTAYEQYF. For the CDR3, the DNA is TGTGCCAGCAGTCCAACGGCCTACGAGCAGTACTTC.

The chain carries TRBV11-2 and TRBJ2-1, with TRBD2 identical over 9 bases. Losses at the gene ends were 6 bases for V and 5 bases for J; bases not matched to a gene: 11. The CDR3 covers 16 residues. Germline-derived CDR1 and CDR2 are SGHAT and FQNNGV. The CDR3, as DNA: TGTGCCAGCAGAGAGATAAGCGGGGGGACCGACAATGAGCAGTTCTTC. Protein sequence: CASREISGGTDNEQFF.

The chain carries TRBV5-1 and TRBJ1-1; D gene ambiguous. Deletions cut 4 bases from V and 1 base from J, with 8 bases between. From germline, CDR1 is SGHRS and CDR2 YFSETQ. The CDR3 length is 13 residues. CDR3 DNA: TGCGCCAGCAGCATTAGACAGAACACTGAAGCTTTCTTT. It specifies CASSIRQNTEAFF.

The rearrangement joins TRBV29-1 to TRBJ2-1, with 10 bases that match TRBD2. Germline CDR1 SQVTM, CDR2 ANQGSEA. Trimming at V came to 6 bases and at J to 3 bases, leaving 5 bases not matched to a gene. There are 14 residues in the CDR3. CDR3 sequence: CSVPSGGVYNEQFF. CDR3 nucleotides: TGCAGCGTCCCTAGCGGGGGTGTCTACAATGAGCAGTTCTTC.

This clone was recorded only once. Written as DNA, the CDR3 is TGTGCCATAGAAAACAGGCTTAACTATGGCTACACCTTC. Its translation is CAIENRLNYGYTF. This chain connects TRBV28 to TRBJ1-2; D may be TRBD1 (5 bases). CDR1 is MDHEN and CDR2 is SYDVKM in the germline V gene. The CDR3 covers 13 residues. The V gene lost 10 bases and the J gene lost 1 base, with 13 bases spanning the gap.